This T cell receptor beta chain originates from a study of memory CD4+ T cells and cytomegalovirus serostatus (dated by TCRdb to between 2018 and 2021). The study in broad terms: The cohort included around 35 healthy adults from Belgium, of whom 9 were CMV seropositive and 24 were CMV seronegative. CD4+ memory TCRbeta repertoires of a Belgian cohort with known cytomegalovirus serostatus were sequenced in order to replicate a published TCR-based CMV serostatus classifier. The research as a whole found: The results were interpreted as suggesting that the CMV-associated TCR signature is mostly present in the CD4+ memory repertoire. A median bootstrapped AUC of around 0.95 with a 95% CI of 0.76-1.00 was achieved on the Belgian cohort by the original-framework classifier. Of about 180 previously reported CMV-associated TCRbeta sequences, 67 appeared in the CD4+ memory repertoires, each in one to five individuals. Only CD4+CD45RO+ memory cells were sequenced, in contrast to the original study, which included naive and memory CD4+ and CD8+ populations. For CMV serostatus prediction, a median bootstrapped AUC of approximately 0.95 was reached with the original framework, and a median bootstrapped AUC of about 0.89 was reached with a US-trained random forest.

Genomic DNA was extracted from sorted cells with the Quick-DNA Microprep Kit. Amplification of TCRbeta DNA was done with the immunoSEQ hsTCRbeta kit, following the protocol from the manufacturer. TCRbeta libraries were sequenced on an Illumina MiSeq instrument. The paper's data handling went like this. After out-of-frame sequences were removed, 2 million to 2.5 million distinct TCRbeta sequences remained, averaging about 61,000 per individual. Each individual was scored by the count of 150 to 200 previously reported CMV-associated TCRbeta sequences and the total productive distinct TCRbeta count. A beta-binomial model was reimplemented in Python, and scikit-learn random forests with default parameters were trained on US cohort data. Classifier performance on the Belgian cohort was summarized as median AUC with percentile confidence intervals calculated over 10,000 bootstrap iterations. What TCRdb holds here is the immuneACCESS table cut down to in-frame rearrangements. Part of the clones is not present; checked against another copy, under half of the missing clones reflect an unresolved V gene, and the others are unexplained. V, J and clone size are those of that table, while D and trimming were read from the DNA. A total of about 64,000 clones appear in this sample, 70% to 80% of them only once. The ten most abundant clones make up 0.88% of the sample.

The V and J ends are trimmed by 4 bases and 4 bases, leaving 14 bases between them. Including the terminal cysteine and phenylalanine, the CDR3 comprises 15 residues. The DNA shown is the 45-base CDR3, in frame from base 1. As encoded in the germline V gene, CDR1 is MGHRA while CDR2 is YSYEKL. A FACSAria II was used to sort memory CD4+ T cells, defined as single viable CD3+CD4+CD8-CD45RO+ cells. CMV serostatus was determined with a Roche Elecsys assay detecting serum IgG against CMV pp150, pp28, p38 and p52. Once the samples were thawed, total CD4+ T cells were enriched through positive selection using CD4 magnetic microbeads. The samples came from a different study that was designed specifically to examine the CD4+ T cell memory repertoire. Following standard operating procedures, peripheral blood mononuclear cells were isolated and cryopreserved, while serum was kept at -80 degrees C. The staining relied on CD3-PerCP (BW264/56), CD4-APC (RPA-T4), CD45RO-PE (UCHT1) and CD8-Pacific Orange (3B5) antibodies, and Sytox blue was used to exclude non-viable cells.

Points on this clone: Its antigen specificity is not known. Base qualities were left out, and no much larger clone turns up one base away.

The receptor was derived from an adult in good health and CMV-seronegative. The sample was memory CD4+ T cells from blood. Recombination joined TRBV4-1 with TRBJ1-5, with a tentative D gene TRBD1 over 6 matching bases. The nucleotide sequence reads as follows: TGCGCCAGCAGCCCCCAGGGGCTCACGAATCAGCCCCAGCATTTT. Its protein reads: CASSPQGLTNQPQHF.